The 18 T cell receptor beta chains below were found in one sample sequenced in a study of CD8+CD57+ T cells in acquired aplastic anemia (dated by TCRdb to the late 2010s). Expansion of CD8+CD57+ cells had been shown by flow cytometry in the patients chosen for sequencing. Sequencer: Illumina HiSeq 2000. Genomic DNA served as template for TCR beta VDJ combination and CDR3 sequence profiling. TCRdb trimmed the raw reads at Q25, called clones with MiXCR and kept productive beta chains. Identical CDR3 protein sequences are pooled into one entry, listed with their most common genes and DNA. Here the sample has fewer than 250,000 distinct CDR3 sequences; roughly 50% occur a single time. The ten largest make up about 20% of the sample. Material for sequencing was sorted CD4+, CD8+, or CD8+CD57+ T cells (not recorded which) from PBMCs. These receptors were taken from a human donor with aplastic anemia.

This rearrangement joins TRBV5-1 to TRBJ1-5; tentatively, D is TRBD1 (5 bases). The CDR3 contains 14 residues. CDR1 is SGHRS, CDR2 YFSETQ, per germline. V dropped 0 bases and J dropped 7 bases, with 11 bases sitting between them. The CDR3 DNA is TGCGCCAGCAGCTTGGAACAGGTCGGCCAGCCCCAGCATTTT. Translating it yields CASSLEQVGQPQHF. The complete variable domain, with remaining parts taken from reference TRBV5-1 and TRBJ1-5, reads KAGVTQTPRYLIKTRGQQVTLSCSPISGHRSVSWYQQTPGQGLQFLFEYFSETQRNKGNFPGRFSGRQFSNSRSEMNVSTLELGDSALYLCASSLEQVGQPQHFGDGTRLSIL.

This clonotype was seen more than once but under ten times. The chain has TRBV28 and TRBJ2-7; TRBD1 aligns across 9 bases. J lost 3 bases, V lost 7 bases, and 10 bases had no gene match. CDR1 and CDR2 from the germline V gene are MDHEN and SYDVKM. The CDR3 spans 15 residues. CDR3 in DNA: TGTGCCAGCACCACCGCAGGGACAGGGATCTACGAGCAGTACTTC. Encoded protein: CASTTAGTGIYEQYF.

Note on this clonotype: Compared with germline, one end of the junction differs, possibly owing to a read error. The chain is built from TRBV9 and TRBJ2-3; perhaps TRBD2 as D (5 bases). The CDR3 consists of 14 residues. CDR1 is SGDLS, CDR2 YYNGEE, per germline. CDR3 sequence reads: CASGMSGGTDTQYF. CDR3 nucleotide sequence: TGTGCCAGTGGGATGAGCGGCGGCACGGATACGCAGTATTTT.

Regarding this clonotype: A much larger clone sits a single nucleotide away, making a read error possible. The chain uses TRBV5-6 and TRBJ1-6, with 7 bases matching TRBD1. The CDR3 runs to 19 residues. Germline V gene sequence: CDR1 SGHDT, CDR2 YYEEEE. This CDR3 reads CASSLRRTGTDLYNSPIHF. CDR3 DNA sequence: TGTGCCAGCAGCTTGCGGAGAACCGGGACAGATCTTTATAATTCACCCATCCACTTT.

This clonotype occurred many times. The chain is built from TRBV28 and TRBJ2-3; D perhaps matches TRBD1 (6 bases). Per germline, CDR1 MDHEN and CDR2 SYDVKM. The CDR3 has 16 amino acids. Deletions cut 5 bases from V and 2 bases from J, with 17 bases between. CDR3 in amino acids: CASSARDTRDTDTQYF. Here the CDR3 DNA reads TGTGCCAGCAGTGCCCGGGACACAAGAGACACAGATACGCAGTATTTT.

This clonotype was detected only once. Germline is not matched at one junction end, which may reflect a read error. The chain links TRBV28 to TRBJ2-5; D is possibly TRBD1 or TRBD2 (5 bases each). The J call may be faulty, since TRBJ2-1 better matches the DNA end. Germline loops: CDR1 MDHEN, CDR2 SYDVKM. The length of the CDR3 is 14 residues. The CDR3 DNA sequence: TGTACCAGCAGTCCTCACCGGGACCTCAATGAGCAGTTCTTC. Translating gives CTSSPHRDLNEQFF.

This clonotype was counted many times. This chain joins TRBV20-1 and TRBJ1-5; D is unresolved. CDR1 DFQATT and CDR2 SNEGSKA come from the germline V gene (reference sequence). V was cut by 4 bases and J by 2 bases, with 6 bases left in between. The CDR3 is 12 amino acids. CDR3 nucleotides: TGCAGTGCTAACCAGGGCAATCAGCCCCAGCATTTT. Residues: CSANQGNQPQHF.

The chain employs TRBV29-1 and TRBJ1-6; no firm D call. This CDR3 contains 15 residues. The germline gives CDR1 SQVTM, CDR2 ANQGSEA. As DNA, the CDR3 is TGCAGGCCCTATGATGGCGGCAGCCGTAATTCACCCCTCCACTTT. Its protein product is CRPYDGGSRNSPLHF.

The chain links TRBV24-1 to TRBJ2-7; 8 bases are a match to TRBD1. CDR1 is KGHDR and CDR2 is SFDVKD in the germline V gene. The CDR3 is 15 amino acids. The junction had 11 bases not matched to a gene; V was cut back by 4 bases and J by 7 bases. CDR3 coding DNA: TGTGCCACCAGTGACGACAGACAGGGGATGGTTGAGCAGTACTTC. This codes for CATSDDRQGMVEQYF.

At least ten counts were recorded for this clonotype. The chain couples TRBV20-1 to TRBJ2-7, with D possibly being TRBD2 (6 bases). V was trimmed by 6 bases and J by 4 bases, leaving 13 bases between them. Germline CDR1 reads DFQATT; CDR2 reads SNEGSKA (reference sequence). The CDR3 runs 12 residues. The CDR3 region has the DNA TGCAGTGCGGACGAGCGGGCTTACGAGCAGTACTTC. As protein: CSADERAYEQYF.

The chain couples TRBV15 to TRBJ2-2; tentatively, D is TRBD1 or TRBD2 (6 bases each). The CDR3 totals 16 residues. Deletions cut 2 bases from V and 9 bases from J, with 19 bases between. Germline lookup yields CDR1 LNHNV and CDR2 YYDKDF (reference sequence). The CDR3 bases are TGTGCCACCAGCAGAAGGGGGGATTATCTGTTCCGGGAGCTGTTTTTT. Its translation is CATSRRGDYLFRELFF.

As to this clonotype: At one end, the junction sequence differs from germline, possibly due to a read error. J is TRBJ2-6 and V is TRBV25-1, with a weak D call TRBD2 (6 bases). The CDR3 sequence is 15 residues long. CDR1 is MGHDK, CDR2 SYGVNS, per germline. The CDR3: CASSGGVSGANILTF. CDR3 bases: TGTGCCAGCAGCGGAGGGGTCTCTGGGGCCAACATCCTGACTTTC.

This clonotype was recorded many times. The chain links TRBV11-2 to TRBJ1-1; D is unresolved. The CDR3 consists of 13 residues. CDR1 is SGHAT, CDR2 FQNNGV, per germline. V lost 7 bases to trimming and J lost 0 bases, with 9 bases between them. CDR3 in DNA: TGTGCCAGCATGAGAGGGTTGAACACTGAAGCTTTCTTT. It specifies CASMRGLNTEAFF.

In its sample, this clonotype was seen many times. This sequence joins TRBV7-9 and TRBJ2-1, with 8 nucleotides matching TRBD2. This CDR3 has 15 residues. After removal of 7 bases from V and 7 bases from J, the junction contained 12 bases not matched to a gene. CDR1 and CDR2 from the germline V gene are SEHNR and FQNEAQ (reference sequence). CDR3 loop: CASTPAEERGNEQFF. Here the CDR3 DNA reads TGTGCCAGCACCCCGGCGGAGGAGCGGGGGAATGAGCAGTTCTTC. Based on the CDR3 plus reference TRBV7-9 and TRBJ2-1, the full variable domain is DTGVSQNPRHKITKRGQNVTFRCDPISEHNRLYWYRQTLGQGPEFLTYFQNEAQLEKSRLLSDRFSAERPKGSFSTLEIQRTEQGDSAMYLCASTPAEERGNEQFFGPGTRLTVL.

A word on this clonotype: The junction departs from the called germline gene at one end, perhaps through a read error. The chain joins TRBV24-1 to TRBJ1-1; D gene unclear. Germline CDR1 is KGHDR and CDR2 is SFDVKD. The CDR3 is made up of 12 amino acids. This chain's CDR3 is CATGDLSSEAFF. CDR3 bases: TGTGCCACCGGTGATTTGAGCAGCGAAGCTTTCTTT.

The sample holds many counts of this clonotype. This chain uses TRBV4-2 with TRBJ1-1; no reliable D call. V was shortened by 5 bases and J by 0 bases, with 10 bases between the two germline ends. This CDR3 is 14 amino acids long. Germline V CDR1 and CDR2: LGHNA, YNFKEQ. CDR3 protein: CASSLNNMNTEAFF. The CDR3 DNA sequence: TGTGCCAGCAGCTTAAACAACATGAACACTGAAGCTTTCTTT.

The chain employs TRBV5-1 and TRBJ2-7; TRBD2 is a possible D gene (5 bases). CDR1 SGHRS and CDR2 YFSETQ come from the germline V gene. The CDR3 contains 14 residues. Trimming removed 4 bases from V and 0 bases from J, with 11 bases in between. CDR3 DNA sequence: TGCGCCAGCAGCCTAACGAGCGGCTCCTACGAGCAGTACTTC. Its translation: CASSLTSGSYEQYF. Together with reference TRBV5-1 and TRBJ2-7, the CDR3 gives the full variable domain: KAGVTQTPRYLIKTRGQQVTLSCSPISGHRSVSWYQQTPGQGLQFLFEYFSETQRNKGNFPGRFSGRQFSNSRSEMNVSTLELGDSALYLCASSLTSGSYEQYFGPGTRLTVT.

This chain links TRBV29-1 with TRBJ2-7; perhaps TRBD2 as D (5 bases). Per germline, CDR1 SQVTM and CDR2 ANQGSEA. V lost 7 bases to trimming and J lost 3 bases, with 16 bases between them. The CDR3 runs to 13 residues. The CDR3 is CSAVFGEGYEQYF. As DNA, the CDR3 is TGCAGCGCTGTGTTCGGGGAAGGCTACGAGCAGTACTTC.